This T cell receptor beta chain was identified in a study of STAT5B mutations in CD4+ large granular lymphocyte leukemia. The study's findings and limits: No patients shared main leukemic clonotypes, though roughly 23% appeared at low frequency elsewhere.

As concerns this clone: Its antigen is unidentified.

Clones were read by immunoSEQ multiplex PCR, and TCRdb kept only the in-frame ones, dropping some. In the table there are 35,000 to 40,000 clones, over 70% of which are singletons. This CDR3 comprises 13 residues. Germline V gene sequence: CDR1 SGHTA, CDR2 FQGNSA. Trimming shortened V by 1 base and J by 5 bases, and 8 bases separated the two germline ends. Sequenced input: CD4+ T cells from blood buffy coats. The V call is TRBV7-2, the J call TRBJ2-5; D not certain. The sequence was obtained from a human donor in good health. The CDR3 nucleotides are TGTGCCAGCAGCTTAGGAGCTTTCGAGACCCAGTACTTC. Amino acids: CASSLGAFETQYF.